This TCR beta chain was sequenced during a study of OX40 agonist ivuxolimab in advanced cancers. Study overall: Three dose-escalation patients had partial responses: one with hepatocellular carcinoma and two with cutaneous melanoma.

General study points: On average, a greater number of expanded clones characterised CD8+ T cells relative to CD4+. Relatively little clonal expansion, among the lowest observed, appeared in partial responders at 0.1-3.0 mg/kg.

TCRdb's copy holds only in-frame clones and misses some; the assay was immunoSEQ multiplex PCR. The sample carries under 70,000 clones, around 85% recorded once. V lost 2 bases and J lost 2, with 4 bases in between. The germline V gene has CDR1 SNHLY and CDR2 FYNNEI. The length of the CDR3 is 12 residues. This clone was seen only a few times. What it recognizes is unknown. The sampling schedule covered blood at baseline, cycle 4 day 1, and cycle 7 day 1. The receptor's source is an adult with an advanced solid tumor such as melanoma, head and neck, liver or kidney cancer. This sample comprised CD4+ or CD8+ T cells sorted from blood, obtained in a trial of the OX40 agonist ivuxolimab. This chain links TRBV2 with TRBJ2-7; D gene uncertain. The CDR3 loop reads CASSEQPYEQYF. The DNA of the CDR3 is TGTGCCAGCAGTGAACAGCCCTACGAGCAGTACTTC.